The 14 T cell receptor beta chains presented below share a single source sample, sequenced in a study of blood T cells in healthy people across ages. A second PCR, run for roughly 7 to 11 cycles, used a sample-barcoded 5' primer plus a J-beta primer mix. MiXCR was run by TCRdb on the 5' RACE reads, yielding one entry per CDR3 protein. The sample gives some 1.5 million distinct CDR3 sequences, 25% to 30% of which show up once; more than 6% is in the top ten. The sequencing sample was made of blood. The source is a woman in her twenties or thirties in good health.

Note on this clonotype: An end of the junction differs from the germline gene, which may be a read error. The genes are TRBV20-1 and TRBJ2-7; D is tentatively TRBD1 or TRBD2 (5 bases each). CDR3 size: 12 residues. In germline, CDR1 is DFQATT, CDR2 SNEGSKA (reference sequence). DNA of the CDR3: TGCAATGCTAATCAGGGAGTTTACGAGCAGTACTTC. It yields the protein CNANQGVYEQYF.

This clonotype was counted only a few times. V is TRBV12-3 or TRBV12-4 and J is TRBJ1-2, with 8 nucleotides matching TRBD1. The CDR3 consists of 14 residues. V lost 6 bases, J lost 7 bases, and 10 bases stayed unmatched. The CDR3 here is CASSAQGADRGYTF. CDR3 sequence (DNA): TGTGCCAGCAGCGCTCAGGGGGCCGATCGTGGCTACACCTTC.

This sequence joins TRBV7-2 and TRBJ2-7, with TRBD1 identical over 9 bases. This CDR3 has 14 residues. Germline-derived CDR1 and CDR2 are SGHTA and FQGNSA. V shed 5 bases and J 3 bases; nucleotides not matched to a gene: 5. Here the CDR3 DNA reads TGTGCCAGCAGCGGAGGGACAGGGTACTACGAGCAGTACTTC. Translated: CASSGGTGYYEQYF.

This clonotype has a count of ten or more. CDR3 sequence reads: CASSEGRAYEQYF. The CDR3 coding sequence is TGCGCCAGCAGTGAAGGCAGGGCCTACGAGCAGTACTTC. V and J are TRBV10-2 and TRBJ2-7; perhaps TRBD1 as D (5 bases). The CDR3 extends over 13 amino acids. The V end lost 3 bases, the J end lost 2 bases, and 8 bases lay between the germline ends. In germline, CDR1 is WSHSY, CDR2 SAAADI.

This clonotype was seen at least ten times. This chain connects TRBV12-3 or TRBV12-4 to TRBJ1-2; 8 positions match TRBD1. CDR3 length: 14 amino acids. The V gene end was trimmed by 4 bases and the J gene end by 8 bases; junction bases not matched to a gene: 9. As DNA, the CDR3 is TGTGCCAGCAGTTGGGCGGCGGGACAGGAGGGCTACACCTTC. Protein sequence: CASSWAAGQEGYTF.

With respect to this clonotype: Its ends do not fully match the called genes, so a read error is possible. This chain uses TRBV3-1 with TRBJ2-4, with D possibly matching TRBD1 (6 bases). The assigned J gene may be wrong: the sequence end matches TRBJ2-7 better. Germline loops: CDR1 LGHDT, CDR2 YNNKEL (reference sequence). The CDR3 contains 15 residues. The CDR3 is CASGQGTGQAYEQYF. Here the CDR3 DNA reads TGTGCCAGCGGCCAAGGGACGGGACAAGCCTACGAGCAGTACTTC.

For this clonotype: A much larger clonotype is one base distant, so this may be a read error. The chain is built from TRBV5-1 and TRBJ2-5, with 9 bases aligning to TRBD1. From germline, CDR1 is SGHRS and CDR2 YFSETQ. The CDR3 length is 15 residues. In DNA form, the CDR3 reads TGCGCCAGCAGCCCCGGGACAGGGCAGCGTGAGACCCGGTACTTC. Translation: CASSPGTGQRETRYF.

The CDR3 DNA sequence: TGCAGTGCTAGGATCTGGGGGGACAGCTCCTACGAGCAGTACTTC. This codes for CSARIWGDSSYEQYF. The J gene is TRBJ2-7, the V gene TRBV20-1, with D possibly matching TRBD1 (7 bases). From germline, CDR1 is DFQATT and CDR2 SNEGSKA (reference sequence). The V end was cut by 3 bases, the J end by 0 bases, with 15 bases between. The CDR3 extends over 15 amino acids.

This clonotype was detected many times. The chain recombines TRBV29-1 with TRBJ2-7, with TRBD1 matching 7 bases. The junction had 6 bases not matched to a gene; V was cut back by 1 base and J by 3 bases. The CDR3 contains 14 residues. The germline gives CDR1 SQVTM, CDR2 ANQGSEA. CDR3 in amino acids: CSVEGQGKNYEQYF. The CDR3 bases are TGCAGCGTTGAAGGACAGGGTAAAAACTACGAGCAGTACTTC.

Points on this clonotype: One base away lies a much larger clone, so this may be a sequencing read error. The chain recombines TRBV2 with TRBJ2-1; D is perhaps TRBD2 (5 bases). The end of the DNA fits TRBJ2-7 better, so the J call may be wrong. CDR1 is SNHLY and CDR2 is FYNNEI in the germline V gene. This CDR3 spans 14 amino acids. The DNA of the CDR3 is TGTGCCAGCAGTGGGCCGGGGTTGTACAATGAGCAGTACTTC. Translating gives CASSGPGLYNEQYF.

This clonotype was found once. One end of the junction does not line up with germline, which may come from a read error. This chain links TRBV7-2 with TRBJ1-2; D is uncertain. CDR1 and CDR2 (germline): SGHTA, FQGNSA. The CDR3 spans 12 residues. In DNA form, the CDR3 reads TGTACCAGCGGCTTCGGTTTTGAGGGCTACACCTTC. This translates into CTSGFGFEGYTF.

The sample holds many counts of this clonotype. The chain combines TRBV10-1 with TRBJ2-5; maybe TRBD1 (5 bases). The V gene's germline CDR1 is WNHNN and CDR2 SYGVQD (reference sequence). With 0 bases removed from V and 2 bases from J, the gap between germline ends came to 13 bases. This CDR3 spans 16 amino acids. This chain's CDR3 is CASSESTVNLQETQYF. The CDR3 DNA sequence: TGCGCCAGCAGTGAGTCGACAGTGAATCTTCAAGAGACCCAGTACTTC.

This clonotype was seen only a few times. The gene calls are TRBV6-5 and TRBJ1-4; D is ambiguous. Germline lookup yields CDR1 MNHEY and CDR2 SVGAGI. There are 15 residues in the CDR3. The ends were cut back, 6 bases at V and 4 bases at J, with 15 bases in the middle. CDR3 amino acids: CASSPFQPSNEKLFF. The DNA for the CDR3 is TGTGCCAGCAGCCCCTTCCAGCCCAGTAATGAAAAACTGTTTTTT.

This clonotype has just a few counts. The chain has TRBV5-1 and TRBJ2-1; unclear D gene. In germline, CDR1 is SGHRS, CDR2 YFSETQ. Deletions cut 3 bases from V and 2 bases from J, with 6 bases between. The CDR3 has 13 residues. CDR3 sequence: CASSYRAYNEQFF. The CDR3 nucleotides are TGCGCCAGCAGCTACCGAGCCTACAATGAGCAGTTCTTC.